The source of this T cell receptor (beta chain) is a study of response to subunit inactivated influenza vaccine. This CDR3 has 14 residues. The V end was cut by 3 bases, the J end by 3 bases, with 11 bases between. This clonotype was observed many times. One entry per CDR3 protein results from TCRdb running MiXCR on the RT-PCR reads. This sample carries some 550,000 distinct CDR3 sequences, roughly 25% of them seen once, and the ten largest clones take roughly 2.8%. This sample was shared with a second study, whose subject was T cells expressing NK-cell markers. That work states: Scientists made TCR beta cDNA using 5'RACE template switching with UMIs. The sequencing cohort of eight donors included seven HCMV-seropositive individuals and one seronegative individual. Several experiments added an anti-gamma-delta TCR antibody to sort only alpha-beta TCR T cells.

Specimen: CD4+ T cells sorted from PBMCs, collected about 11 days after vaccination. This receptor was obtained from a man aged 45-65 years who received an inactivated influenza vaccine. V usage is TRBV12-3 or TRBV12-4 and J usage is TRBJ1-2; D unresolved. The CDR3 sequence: CASSLRHLDYGYTF. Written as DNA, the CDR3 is TGTGCCAGCAGTTTGAGACATCTAGACTATGGCTACACCTTC.